These 21 T cell receptor beta chains share one sample of origin, sequenced in a study of CD8 T cells in Susac syndrome. The RNA, about 0.45 to 1 ug, was put through reverse transcription using random hexamers. A single record per CDR3 protein comes from TCRdb applying MiXCR to the immunoSEQ multiplex PCR reads. The sample has about 100,000 distinct CDR3 sequences; over 80% are singletons. The specimen was CD8+ T cells from PBMCs. The receptors were sampled from a human donor in good health.

V usage is TRBV20-1 and J usage is TRBJ1-5, with 7 positions matching TRBD1. The germline V gene encodes CDR1 DFQATT and CDR2 SNEGSKA (reference sequence). The CDR3 is made up of 14 amino acids. V shed 5 bases, J shed 5 bases, and the junction held 9 bases outside the gene matches. The CDR3 nucleotides read TGCAGTGCTCAACCGGGACAGACGGATCAGCCCCAGCATTTT. Encoded protein: CSAQPGQTDQPQHF.

This chain's CDR3 is CASSPRVSEQYF. Here the CDR3 DNA reads TGTGCCAGCAGTCCGAGGGTATCCGAGCAGTACTTC. V and J are TRBV12-3 or TRBV12-4 and TRBJ2-7; D might be TRBD2 (5 bases). V was trimmed by 5 bases and J by 6 bases, leaving 11 bases between them. The CDR3 extends over 12 amino acids.

V is TRBV5-1 and J is TRBJ2-2; no definite D call. In germline, CDR1 is SGHRS, CDR2 YFSETQ. V was shortened by 4 bases and J by 0 bases, with 10 bases between the two germline ends. This CDR3 spans 15 amino acids. This chain's CDR3 is CASSAWRPNTGELFF. In nucleotides, the CDR3 is TGCGCCAGCAGCGCTTGGCGACCGAACACCGGGGAGCTGTTTTTT. Using reference TRBV5-1 and TRBJ2-2 for the parts outside the CDR3, the full variable domain is KAGVTQTPRYLIKTRGQQVTLSCSPISGHRSVSWYQQTPGQGLQFLFEYFSETQRNKGNFPGRFSGRQFSNSRSEMNVSTLELGDSALYLCASSAWRPNTGELFFGEGSRLTVL.

The chain is built from TRBV3-1 and TRBJ2-2; 7 bases are shared with TRBD1. Germline values: CDR1 LGHDT, CDR2 YNNKEL (reference sequence). J gave up 5 bases and V 1 base, and 4 bases lay outside the gene matches. The CDR3 runs to 15 residues. CDR3 in amino acids: CASSQADRETGELFF. DNA of the CDR3: TGTGCCAGCAGCCAAGCTGACAGGGAAACCGGGGAGCTGTTTTTT.

The DNA of the CDR3 is TGTGCCAGCAGTCGCCTGGGGACTGAAGCTTTCTTT. It codes for CASSRLGTEAFF. The gene calls are TRBV27 and TRBJ1-1; no firm D call. The CDR3 has 12 amino acids. V was shortened by 5 bases and J by 5 bases, with 9 bases between the two germline ends. The germline gives CDR1 MNHEY, CDR2 SMNVEV (reference sequence).

The chain joins TRBV7-3 to TRBJ2-3; D gene uncertain. The CDR3 extends over 15 amino acids. Trimming left V 0 bases short and J 2 bases short, with 9 bases between. CDR1 and CDR2 from the germline V gene are SGHTA and FQGTGA. This CDR3 is CASSLTGLITDTQYF. The CDR3 bases are TGTGCCAGCAGCTTAACAGGGCTGATCACAGATACGCAGTATTTT.

This chain links TRBV5-1 with TRBJ2-1; D is unclear. V was trimmed by 0 bases and J by 8 bases, leaving 12 bases between them. Germline CDR1 reads SGHRS; CDR2 reads YFSETQ. The CDR3 contains 14 residues. The CDR3 sequence is CASSLVLGMDEQFF. CDR3 sequence (DNA): TGCGCCAGCAGCTTGGTCCTTGGGATGGATGAGCAGTTCTTC.

This clonotype was seen only a few times. The rearrangement links TRBV13 to TRBJ2-2, with 10 bases identical to TRBD1. The CDR3 contains 16 residues. Germline trimming cut 6 bases from V and 5 bases from J; bases unmatched to any gene: 9. CDR1 is PRHDT and CDR2 is FYEKMQ in the germline V gene (reference sequence). The chain's CDR3 is CASSSRQGAGTGELFF. The DNA for the CDR3 is TGTGCCAGCAGTTCACGACAGGGGGCCGGGACCGGGGAGCTGTTTTTT.

Only a few counts were recorded for this clonotype. The J gene is TRBJ2-5, the V gene TRBV7-9, with 9 positions matching TRBD1. CDR1 is SEHNR, CDR2 FQNEAQ, per germline (reference sequence). Trimming at V came to 8 bases and at J to 0 bases, leaving 1 base not matched to a gene. CDR3 length: 13 residues. The DNA for the CDR3 is TGTGCCAGCGGGGACAGGGACCAAGAGACCCAGTACTTC. Encoded protein: CASGDRDQETQYF.

The J gene is TRBJ2-6, the V gene TRBV7-9; possible D gene TRBD2, 6 bases. Trimming shortened V by 4 bases and J by 1 base, and 17 bases separated the two germline ends. The CDR3 contains 18 residues. CDR1 and CDR2 (germline): SEHNR, FQNEAQ (reference sequence). CDR3 residues: CASSSPGRDLSGANVLTF. CDR3 coding DNA: TGTGCCAGCAGCTCTCCGGGACGGGACTTATCTGGGGCCAACGTCCTGACTTTC.

This rearrangement joins TRBV9 to TRBJ2-2; the match to TRBD2 covers 11 bases. V gave up 4 bases and J gave up 4 bases; unmatched junction bases: 9. The CDR3 sequence is 17 residues long. CDR1 is SGDLS, CDR2 YYNGEE, per germline. The CDR3 reads CASSPPSGGPVTGELFF. As DNA, the CDR3 is TGTGCCAGCAGCCCACCTAGCGGGGGGCCAGTCACCGGGGAGCTGTTTTTT.

The CDR3 DNA is TGTGCCAGCTCGAGGGAGACAGGGGGTAGCAATGAGCAGTTCTTC. Amino acids: CASSRETGGSNEQFF. The gene calls are TRBV6-1 and TRBJ2-1; 9 bases are shared with TRBD1. The CDR3 has 15 residues. V trimming: 8 bases; J trimming: 6 bases; junction bases outside the gene matches: 11. Germline CDR1 is MNHNS and CDR2 is SASEGT.

V and J are TRBV2 and TRBJ1-4, with 10 bases matching TRBD1. Germline V gives CDR1 SNHLY, CDR2 FYNNEI. The CDR3 sequence is 15 residues long. V shed 5 bases and J 8 bases; nucleotides not matched to a gene: 8. The chain's CDR3 is CASSIRQGAREKLFF. The CDR3 DNA sequence: TGTGCCAGCAGTATTCGACAGGGGGCTAGGGAAAAACTGTTTTTT.

This rearrangement joins TRBV7-6 to TRBJ2-3; D perhaps matches TRBD2 (7 bases). V lost 0 bases and J 4 bases, leaving 11 bases between the germline ends. This CDR3 region has 15 residues. Germline CDR1 and CDR2: SGHVS and FNYEAQ. The CDR3 nucleotides are TGTGCCAGCAGCTTAGCGGGGGGGGGCCCAGATACGCAGTATTTT. It is translated as CASSLAGGGPDTQYF.

The J gene is TRBJ1-6, the V gene TRBV19; no clear D gene. CDR3 length: 13 amino acids. Between the trimmed V and J ends, which lost 5 bases and 4 bases, there was a span of 6 bases. Germline CDR1 is LNHDA and CDR2 is SQIVND (reference sequence). This CDR3 reads CASSDEYNSPLHF. In DNA, the CDR3 is TGTGCCAGTAGTGATGAATATAATTCACCCCTCCACTTT.

The rearrangement joins TRBV11-2 to TRBJ1-4, with D unclear. The CDR3 runs 12 residues. Germline V CDR1 and CDR2: SGHAT, FQNNGV. Trimming shortened V by 1 base and J by 8 bases, and 5 bases separated the two germline ends. The DNA for the CDR3 is TGTGCCAGCAGCTTAGCCGGGGAAAAACTGTTTTTT. It encodes CASSLAGEKLFF.

The chain combines TRBV28 with TRBJ2-3, with 9 positions matching TRBD1. The CDR3 has 15 residues. V shed 2 bases, J shed 5 bases, and the junction held 5 bases outside the gene matches. Germline CDR1 is MDHEN and CDR2 is SYDVKM. CDR3 loop: CASSLPGQGLDTQYF. CDR3 nucleotides: TGTGCCAGCAGTTTACCGGGACAGGGTTTAGATACGCAGTATTTT. The full variable domain, rest sourced from reference TRBV28 and TRBJ2-3, is DVKVTQSSRYLVKRTGEKVFLECVQDMDHENMFWYRQDPGLGLRLIYFSYDVKMKEKGDIPEGYSVSREKKERFSLILESASTNQTSMYLCASSLPGQGLDTQYFGPGTRLTVL.

The gene calls are TRBV5-1 and TRBJ2-1; 7 bases are a match to TRBD2. Trimming at V came to 4 bases and at J to 7 bases, leaving 11 bases not matched to a gene. The CDR3 has 15 amino acids. Looked up from germline, CDR1 is SGHRS and CDR2 is YFSETQ. The chain's CDR3 is CASSQGLGLGNEQFF. The CDR3 DNA sequence: TGCGCCAGCAGCCAAGGACTAGGGTTGGGGAATGAGCAGTTCTTC.

V usage is TRBV7-3 and J usage is TRBJ2-1; D is ambiguous. Trimming took 4 bases from V and 3 from J, leaving 13 bases between them. CDR3 length: 15 residues. Germline V lookup: CDR1 SGHTA, CDR2 FQGTGA. The CDR3 here is CASSSSPSIYNEQFF. The CDR3 DNA reads TGTGCCAGCAGCTCATCCCCATCCATCTACAATGAGCAGTTCTTC.

The chain carries TRBV9 and TRBJ2-7; the D gene could be TRBD1 or TRBD2 (6 bases each). CDR1 is SGDLS and CDR2 is YYNGEE in the germline V gene. The CDR3 totals 15 residues. V was pared by 4 bases and J by 3 bases, with 17 bases between. Written as DNA, the CDR3 is TGTGCCAGCAGCTCCGGGGGCGCCCCTAACTACGAGCAGTACTTC. Protein product: CASSSGGAPNYEQYF.

The chain employs TRBV25-1 and TRBJ1-4; D not resolved. The germline CDR1 and CDR2 sequences are MGHDK and SYGVNS. This CDR3 is built from 16 residues. V was cut by 4 bases and J by 0 bases, with 12 bases left in between. This CDR3 reads CASSAQVATTNEKLFF. The CDR3 DNA is TGTGCCAGCAGTGCGCAGGTGGCAACAACTAATGAAAAACTGTTTTTT.